Detailed here is one T cell receptor (beta chain). Antigen unknown. Regarding donors, all were healthy bone marrow donors. Both 60 Vbeta primers and 13 Jbeta primers went into the PCR. The protocol was immunoSEQ multiplex PCR, while the TCRdb copy is restricted to in-frame clones and leaves out a portion. This sample's clone table lists under 250,000 clones. This entry comes from a study of cytomegalovirus exposure and HLA in healthy donors. Study conclusions and caveats: Most TCR sequences were seen very rarely across donors, but some public TCRs occurred in many. Donor immune exposure was known only as CMV serostatus. More than 150 TCR beta chains were listed as cytomegalovirus-associated.

V was pared by 1 base and J by 1 base, with 0 bases of the junction left unmatched. This CDR3 has 15 amino acids. From germline, CDR1 is SSHAT and CDR2 FNYEAQ (reference sequence). This TCR was recovered from a girl aged 2-10 years in good health and CMV-seropositive. The sequenced material came from PBMCs. The chain employs TRBV7-7 and TRBJ2-5; 10 bases are shared with TRBD1. The DNA of the CDR3 is TGTGCCAGCAGCTTAGGGGACAGGGGCCAAGAGACCCAGTACTTC. Translating it yields CASSLGDRGQETQYF. Filled out from reference TRBV7-7 and TRBJ2-5, the complete variable domain reads GAGVSQSPRYKVTKRGQDVTLRCDPISSHATLYWYQQALGQGPEFLTYFNYEAQPDKSGLPSDRFSAERPEGSISTLTIQRTEQRDSAMYRCASSLGDRGQETQYFGPGTRLLVL.